These 10 T cell receptor beta chains originate from one sample sequenced in a study of T cells after posttransplantation cyclophosphamide. The repertoire was sequenced with immunoSEQ multiplex PCR; TCRdb's copy has only in-frame clones and lacks some. Of some 47,000 clones detected, 86% appear once; the ten largest clones hold about 2.6%. Source material: PBMCs. All receptors come from a man aged 25 to 40 with a blood cancer, CMV-positive, and with a related stem cell donor.

CDR3 region: CASSQYRGYNQPQHF. Written as DNA, the CDR3 is TGTGCCAGCTCACAGTACAGGGGATACAATCAGCCCCAGCATTTT. The chain combines TRBV18 with TRBJ1-5; the match to TRBD1 covers 7 bases. The CDR3 sequence is 15 residues long. Germline V lookup: CDR1 KGHSH, CDR2 LQKENI. V was clipped by 4 bases and J by 3 bases; unmatched bases: 6.

V gene TRBV27 combines with J gene TRBJ1-4, with 7 bases fitting TRBD1. Trimming took 7 bases from V and 8 from J; bases not matched to a gene: 10. This CDR3 has 14 residues. Germline V gene sequence: CDR1 MNHEY, CDR2 SMNVEV (reference sequence). The CDR3 region is CASKPTGFGEKLFF. The CDR3 nucleotides are TGTGCCAGCAAACCGACAGGGTTTGGGGAAAAACTGTTTTTT.

V and J are TRBV27 and TRBJ1-2; TRBD1 aligns across 8 bases. CDR3 length: 14 amino acids. Trimming took 2 bases from V and 3 from J; bases not matched to a gene: 2. The germline gives CDR1 MNHEY, CDR2 SMNVEV (reference sequence). The chain's CDR3 is CASSLGQGHYGYTF. Written as DNA, the CDR3 is TGTGCCAGCAGTTTAGGACAGGGCCACTATGGCTACACCTTC.

This rearrangement joins TRBV4-1 to TRBJ1-2; D possibly corresponds to TRBD1 (6 bases). From germline, CDR1 is MGHRA and CDR2 YSYEKL. This CDR3 has 16 residues. Deletions cut 0 bases from V and 4 bases from J, with 15 bases between. CDR3 bases: TGCGCCAGCAGCCAAGAATCCACCCGACAGGTCTATGGCTACACCTTC. It specifies CASSQESTRQVYGYTF.

The chain uses TRBV5-1 and TRBJ2-5; D possibly corresponds to TRBD1 (6 bases). Germline lookup yields CDR1 SGHRS and CDR2 YFSETQ. The germline V and J ends were trimmed by 0 bases and 5 bases, with 17 bases remaining between them. There are 16 residues in the CDR3. The DNA for the CDR3 is TGCGCCAGCAGCTTGGGTACAGGGATGGAGAGGGAGACCCAGTACTTC. Its translation is CASSLGTGMERETQYF. The complete variable domain, with remaining parts taken from reference TRBV5-1 and TRBJ2-5, reads KAGVTQTPRYLIKTRGQQVTLSCSPISGHRSVSWYQQTPGQGLQFLFEYFSETQRNKGNFPGRFSGRQFSNSRSEMNVSTLELGDSALYLCASSLGTGMERETQYFGPGTRLLVL.

The chain recombines TRBV7-9 with TRBJ2-3, with 8 bases identical to TRBD2. The CDR3 extends over 15 amino acids. V lost 5 bases and J lost 0; bases outside the gene matches: 4. Germline lookup yields CDR1 SEHNR and CDR2 FQNEAQ (reference sequence). CDR3 DNA: TGTGCCAGCAGCCCGCTAGCGGGTAGCACAGATACGCAGTATTTT. This translates into CASSPLAGSTDTQYF.

CDR3 in amino acids: CASSLASSGHTDTQYF. CDR3 sequence (DNA): TGCGCCAGCAGCTTGGCGTCTAGCGGCCACACAGATACGCAGTATTTT. J is TRBJ2-3 and V is TRBV5-1; the match to TRBD2 covers 7 bases. V lost 0 bases, J lost 2 bases, and 6 bases stayed unmatched. The CDR3 sequence is 16 residues long. Germline V gene sequence: CDR1 SGHRS, CDR2 YFSETQ.

This clone was observed once. V gene TRBV11-1 combines with J gene TRBJ2-5, with 8 bases lining up with TRBD1. Losses at the gene ends were 8 bases for V and 2 bases for J; bases not matched to a gene: 10. The CDR3 consists of 15 residues. Germline CDR1 and CDR2: SGHAT and FQDESV (reference sequence). The CDR3, as DNA: TGTGCCAGCGGGAAGGGACAGGCAGATCAAGAGACCCAGTACTTC. As protein: CASGKGQADQETQYF.

This sequence joins TRBV6-6 and TRBJ2-2; possibly TRBD2 for D (6 bases). V was cut by 2 bases and J by 7 bases, with 14 bases left in between. In germline, CDR1 is MNHNY, CDR2 SVGAGI (reference sequence). The CDR3 contains 15 residues. DNA of the CDR3: TGTGCCAGCAGTTACCCCTCGTGGGGGGACGGGGAGCTGTTTTTT. As protein: CASSYPSWGDGELFF.

Comments on this clone: Other DNA sequences from this sample encode an identical CDR3 as well. The chain joins TRBV6-5 to TRBJ2-7; D is perhaps TRBD2 (6 bases). CDR3 size: 15 residues. Germline CDR1 is MNHEY and CDR2 is SVGAGI. The germline V and J ends were trimmed by 6 bases and 4 bases, with 19 bases remaining between them. The CDR3 reads CASSYQASAIYEQYF. In DNA, the CDR3 is TGTGCCAGCAGCTACCAAGCTAGCGCTATTTACGAGCAGTACTTC.